A selection of T cell receptor beta chains follows, all from one sample in a study of cytomegalovirus exposure and HLA in healthy donors. Data came from immunoSEQ multiplex PCR; TCRdb stores just in-frame clones and leaves some out. The sample has 150,000 to 200,000 clones, about 96% seen once. The specimen sequenced was PBMCs. All receptors come from a woman aged 18-29 years in good health and CMV-seronegative. Both conserved end residues are part of each CDR3. A D gene is named only where the DNA matches it firmly. Only some rows state a clone size, as once, few, many or a class for expanded clones.

v_call	clone_size	j_call	cdr3_length	d_call	cdr3_nt	cdr3_aa
TRBV6-1	-	TRBJ2-5	15	TRBD1	TGTGCCAGCAGTGAAGGCGGACAGGCTCAAGAGACCCAGTACTTC	CASSEGGQAQETQYF
TRBV10-3	-	TRBJ2-3	18	TRBD2	TGTGCCATCAGTGGGGGACTAGCGGGGGGGACCGGCACAGATACGCAGTATTTT	CAISGGLAGGTGTDTQYF
TRBV5-8	-	TRBJ1-1	14	TRBD1	TGTGCCAGCAGCTTGGGGACAGGGAACACTGAAGCTTTCTTT	CASSLGTGNTEAFF
TRBV5-1	-	TRBJ1-6	17	-	TGCGCCAGCAGCATACAGTTACAGGGAGACGATAATTCACCCCTCCACTTT	CASSIQLQGDDNSPLHF
TRBV6-5	once	TRBJ1-2	13	-	TGTGCCAGCAGTAACCCGGACAGAGGCGGCTACACCTTC	CASSNPDRGGYTF
TRBV7-2	-	TRBJ2-7	13	-	TGTGCCAGCAGCCCTACCGACAACTACGAGCAGTACTTC	CASSPTDNYEQYF
TRBV7-3	-	TRBJ2-1	15	TRBD1	TGTGCCAGCAGCCATCAGACAGGGGGAGACAATGAGCAGTTCTTC	CASSHQTGGDNEQFF
TRBV5-1	-	TRBJ1-1	14	-	TGCGCCAGCACACCCGGGTGGGGGGACACTGAAGCTTTCTTT	CASTPGWGDTEAFF
TRBV5-6	-	TRBJ1-5	15	-	TGTGCCAGCAGCAATGGGGGGATGGGAAATCAGCCCCAGCATTTT	CASSNGGMGNQPQHF
TRBV9	-	TRBJ2-3	15	-	TGTGCCAGCAGCGTAGGGCTAGAAAGCACAGATACGCAGTATTTT	CASSVGLESTDTQYF
TRBV5-6	-	TRBJ1-2	13	TRBD1	TGTGCCAGCAGCTTTCGGACAGGGTATGGCTACACCTTC	CASSFRTGYGYTF
TRBV29-1	-	TRBJ2-7	14	TRBD1	TGCAGCGTTGGCCCGGGACAGGGGGACTACGAGCAGTACTTC	CSVGPGQGDYEQYF
TRBV27	once	TRBJ2-6	15	-	TGTGCCAGCAGTCTAAGGGGCTCTGGGGCCAACGTCCTGACTTTC	CASSLRGSGANVLTF
TRBV6-6	-	TRBJ1-1	14	-	TGTGCCAGCAGTTACGGGGCCGTGAACACTGAAGCTTTCTTT	CASSYGAVNTEAFF
TRBV4-3	once	TRBJ2-5	15	TRBD2	TGCGCCAGCAGCTATGGGACTAGCGGGGGGGAGACCCAGTACTTC	CASSYGTSGGETQYF
TRBV7-2	-	TRBJ2-7	15	TRBD2	TGTGCCAGCAGCCTTAGAGCGGGGGGGATGGACGAGCAGTACTTC	CASSLRAGGMDEQYF
TRBV2	once	TRBJ2-7	12	-	TGTGCCAGCAGTGGACAATCCTACGAGCAGTACTTC	CASSGQSYEQYF
TRBV7-2	-	TRBJ2-7	15	TRBD2	TGTGCCAGCAGCTTCCTAGCGGGGATGCGGGACGAGCAGTACTTC	CASSFLAGMRDEQYF
TRBV9	-	TRBJ1-1	14	-	TGTGCCAGCAGCGTAACAACGGCCCGGGCTGAAGCTTTCTTT	CASSVTTARAEAFF
TRBV29-1	-	TRBJ2-3	17	-	TGCAGCGTTGAAGCCCAACCGACACGAAAAAACACAGATACGCAGTATTTT	CSVEAQPTRKNTDTQYF
TRBV28	-	TRBJ1-4	15	-	TGTGCCAGCAGCGCCCTTAGTGATACTAATGAAAAACTGTTTTTT	CASSALSDTNEKLFF
TRBV7-9	-	TRBJ2-5	14	-	TGTGCCAGCAGCTCGACGACACTCCAAGAGACCCAGTACTTC	CASSSTTLQETQYF